These T cell receptor beta chains were read from a single sample in a study of vaccination and CD4 T cells after COVID-19. These receptors have no known antigen. TCRdb used MiXCR to reprocess the PCR reads, holding one entry per CDR3 protein. The sample lists roughly 15,000 distinct CDR3 sequences, about 61% seen once, with around 10% in the top ten. The sample taken for sequencing was CD4+ T cells from blood, cultured in vitro. The source is a human donor who had recovered from COVID-19. The CDR3 runs from the conserved cysteine through the conserved F or W. Fields, in order: clone size, D gene, V gene, J gene, CDR3 protein, CDR3 DNA. The D gene is left open where the match is weak. Size is omitted from some rows. Given values are once, few, many or a class for expanded clones.

>-|TRBD1|TRBV19|TRBJ1-1
CASSAQGDTEAFF
TGTGCCAGTAGTGCCCAGGGGGACACTGAAGCTTTCTTT
>-|TRBD2|TRBV7-2|TRBJ2-1
CASSLGGRASNEQFF
TGTGCCAGCAGCTTGGGCGGGAGGGCTTCAAATGAGCAGTTCTTC
>-|-|TRBV30|TRBJ1-2
CAWSATLQSYGYTF
TGTGCCTGGAGTGCAACCCTTCAGTCCTATGGCTACACCTTC
>few|TRBD2|TRBV7-2|TRBJ2-1
CASRKASGLSNEQFF
TGTGCCAGCAGGAAGGCTAGCGGGTTAAGCAATGAGCAGTTCTTC
>-|-|TRBV6-2/TRBV6-3|TRBJ1-5
CASSSPRPGPRYQPQHF
TGTGCCAGCAGTTCACCGCGCCCCGGGCCTAGGTATCAGCCCCAGCATTTT
>-|-|TRBV19|TRBJ2-5
CASSIRGQETQYF
TGTGCCAGTAGTATTAGAGGTCAAGAGACCCAGTACTTC
>-|-|TRBV11-2|TRBJ1-2
CASSLEHFNNYGYTF
TGTGCCAGCAGCTTAGAACATTTCAATAACTATGGCTACACCTTC
>once|-|TRBV6-1|TRBJ1-3
CASSPTTDSGNTIYF
TGTGCCAGCAGCCCAACAACGGACAGCGGAAACACCATATATTTT
>-|-|TRBV30|TRBJ1-1
CAWSPGLADTEAFF
TGTGCCTGGAGCCCGGGATTAGCGGACACTGAAGCTTTCTTT
>-|-|TRBV14|TRBJ1-1
CASSHWDTGNTEAFF
TGTGCCAGCAGCCACTGGGACACCGGGAACACTGAAGCTTTCTTT
>once|TRBD1|TRBV19|TRBJ2-7
CASSKPGQGGSEQYF
TGTGCCAGTAGTAAACCGGGACAGGGCGGTAGCGAGCAGTACTTC
>-|-|TRBV20-1|TRBJ1-2
CSATGAAGYGYTF
TGCAGTGCTACCGGGGCGGCAGGCTATGGCTACACCTTC
>-|-|TRBV7-2|TRBJ1-2
CASSFGQGFNGYTF
TGTGCCAGCAGCTTCGGGCAGGGGTTTAATGGCTACACCTTC
>-|-|TRBV29-1|TRBJ1-6
CSAASDENSPLHF
TGCAGCGCCGCATCCGATGAAAATTCACCCCTCCACTTT
>-|TRBD1|TRBV19|TRBJ1-5
CASSSRGGNQPQHF
TGTGCCAGTAGTTCCAGGGGGGGCAATCAGCCCCAGCATTTT
>once|-|TRBV7-9|TRBJ2-7
CASSYSAYEQYF
TGTGCCAGCAGCTACAGTGCCTACGAGCAGTACTTC
>-|-|TRBV27|TRBJ2-6
CASSAPGSYSGANVLTF
TGTGCCAGCAGTGCACCCGGGTCTTACTCTGGGGCCAACGTCCTGACTTTC
>-|-|TRBV6-1|TRBJ2-4
CASSEALLRADGIQYF
TGTGCCAGCAGTGAAGCGCTTCTTAGGGCGGACGGCATTCAGTACTTC
>-|TRBD1|TRBV20-1|TRBJ2-5
CSARTGGQTQYF
TGCAGTGCTCGGACAGGCGGCCAGACCCAGTACTTC
>-|-|TRBV15|TRBJ2-7
CATSPSPWSYEQYF
TGTGCCACCAGCCCCAGCCCGTGGTCCTACGAGCAGTACTTC
>-|-|TRBV27|TRBJ2-4
CASSLRLRDIQYF
TGTGCCAGCAGTTTACGATTAAGGGACATTCAGTACTTC
>-|-|TRBV7-9|TRBJ2-7
CASSLVGGGSYEQYF
TGTGCCAGCAGCTTGGTTGGAGGGGGCTCTTACGAGCAGTACTTC
>-|TRBD1|TRBV19|TRBJ2-5
CASSIQGAGETQYF
TGTGCCAGTAGTATACAGGGGGCGGGAGAGACCCAGTACTTC
>-|TRBD1|TRBV12-3/TRBV12-4|TRBJ1-2
CASSNPGQGAYGYTF
TGTGCCAGCAGCAATCCGGGACAGGGGGCCTATGGCTACACCTTC
>few|-|TRBV7-9|TRBJ1-2
CASSYPSVGLGYGYTF
TGTGCCAGCAGCTACCCATCAGTAGGGCTTGGCTATGGCTACACCTTC
>-|-|TRBV24-1|TRBJ1-5
CATSGKNQPQHF
TGTGCCACCAGTGGGAAGAACCAGCCCCAGCATTTT
>-|-|TRBV7-2|TRBJ1-3
CASSLAGGNTIYF
TGTGCCAGCAGCTTGGCGGGTGGAAACACCATATATTTT
>few|-|TRBV6-2/TRBV6-3|TRBJ1-5
CASSSGHVRTDYQPQHF
TGTGCCAGCAGTTCTGGCCACGTAAGGACAGACTATCAGCCCCAGCATTTT
>few|TRBD1|TRBV24-1|TRBJ2-2
CATGQGGTGELFF
TGTGCCACTGGACAGGGGGGGACCGGGGAGCTGTTTTTT
>few|-|TRBV6-1|TRBJ1-2
CASSPAGGAYGYTF
TGTGCCAGCAGTCCCGCCGGGGGCGCTTATGGCTACACCTTC
>-|-|TRBV28|TRBJ1-2
CASSPGRDYGYTF
TGTGCCAGCAGCCCCGGACGGGACTATGGCTACACCTTC
>-|-|TRBV20-1|TRBJ1-6
CSALNLQGNSPLHF
TGCAGTGCCCTGAACTTACAGGGTAATTCACCCCTCCACTTT
>medium-sized|-|TRBV6-1|TRBJ2-5
CASKTSRETQYF
TGTGCCAGCAAAACATCCAGGGAGACCCAGTACTTC
>-|-|TRBV6-1|TRBJ2-1
CASILSGPSVNEQFF
TGTGCCAGCATTCTTAGCGGCCCCTCTGTGAATGAGCAGTTCTTC
>few|-|TRBV20-1|TRBJ1-1
CSASGGPSTEAFF
TGCAGTGCTAGCGGAGGGCCGAGTACTGAAGCTTTCTTT
>-|TRBD1|TRBV11-1|TRBJ1-2
CASSLGQVNYGYTF
TGTGCCAGCAGCTTGGGACAGGTGAACTATGGCTACACCTTC
>few|-|TRBV6-1|TRBJ1-2
CASRRLPGRTYGYTF
TGTGCCAGCAGACGACTTCCGGGACGGACCTATGGCTACACCTTC
>-|-|TRBV18|TRBJ1-4
CASSPPSGSTNEKLFF
TGTGCCAGCTCACCACCGTCAGGGTCAACTAATGAAAAACTGTTTTTT
>-|-|TRBV20-1|TRBJ2-7
CSARVGGTSYEQYF
TGCAGTGCTAGAGTCGGCGGGACCTCCTACGAGCAGTACTTC
>-|TRBD1|TRBV28|TRBJ1-5
CASSSRTGGGSSQPQHF
TGTGCCAGCAGTTCCCGGACAGGCGGGGGTAGTTCACAGCCCCAGCATTTT
>few|-|TRBV7-9|TRBJ1-2
CASSPPNPYGYTF
TGTGCCAGCAGCCCCCCGAACCCATATGGCTACACCTTC
>few|-|TRBV7-2|TRBJ1-1
CASSLVGRSTEAFF
TGTGCCAGCAGCTTGGTTGGAAGGAGCACTGAAGCTTTCTTT
>few|-|TRBV5-4|TRBJ2-2
CASSPPVHTGELFF
TGTGCCAGCAGCCCGCCTGTTCACACCGGGGAGCTGTTTTTT
>-|-|TRBV6-5|TRBJ2-7
CASSYSTGPYEQYF
TGTGCCAGCAGTTACTCGACGGGGCCCTACGAGCAGTACTTC
>few|TRBD1|TRBV30|TRBJ1-5
CAWGQGNNQPQHF
TGTGCCTGGGGACAGGGTAATAATCAGCCCCAGCATTTT
>-|-|TRBV20-1|TRBJ1-1
CSASPGARITEAFF
TGCAGTGCTAGCCCGGGGGCCAGAATCACTGAAGCTTTCTTT